A selection of T cell receptor beta chains follows, all from one sample in a study of identical twins. MiXCR, applied by TCRdb to the 5' RACE reads, yields one record per CDR3 protein. This repertoire shows 550,000 to 800,000 distinct CDR3 sequences, just over 7% found once; its top ten account for 1.6%. This same sample was also taken into another study, of yellow fever vaccine responses in identical twins.

The sample comprised PBMCs. The receptor set was obtained from a young woman in good health. The CDR3 runs from the conserved cysteine through the conserved F or W. D genes are given only for firm matches. Size is stated for part of the rows, as once, few or many counts, or as a class when the clone is expanded.

d_gene	v_gene	abundance	j_gene	CDR3nt	CDR3aa
-	TRBV12-3/TRBV12-4	-	TRBJ2-3	TGTGCCAGCAGTTACACTTTCCGGTTGGTTCCAGATACGCAGTATTTT	CASSYTFRLVPDTQYF
TRBD1	TRBV20-1	-	TRBJ2-5	TGCAGTGCTAGAGAAACCCCCCCCCCGGCAGGGGGCGAGACCCAGTACTTC	CSARETPPPAGGETQYF
-	TRBV12-3/TRBV12-4	many	TRBJ2-3	TGTGCCAGCAGTTCTGGGGGGAGAGGCGATACGCAGTATTTT	CASSSGGRGDTQYF
-	TRBV7-2	few	TRBJ2-7	TGTGCCAGCAGCGCGCCGGGACTTTCCGCCTACGAGCAGTACTTC	CASSAPGLSAYEQYF
TRBD2	TRBV7-6	-	TRBJ2-7	TGTGCCAGCAGCCCATCTAGCGGACCAATCTACGAGCAGTACTTC	CASSPSSGPIYEQYF
TRBD2	TRBV6-5	-	TRBJ2-7	TGTGCCAGCAGTTTGTGGGAGGGCCGGTACGAGCAGTACTTC	CASSLWEGRYEQYF
-	TRBV12-3/TRBV12-4	many	TRBJ2-1	TGTGCCAGCAGTTCGGAGGCTTACAATGAGCAGTTCTTC	CASSSEAYNEQFF
TRBD2	TRBV12-3/TRBV12-4	many	TRBJ2-7	TGTGCCAGCAGTCTCCGGCTAGCGGGAGACTACGAGCAGTACTTC	CASSLRLAGDYEQYF
-	TRBV3-1	few	TRBJ2-5	TGTGCCAGCAGCCAAGAGAACTACGAGACCCAGTACTTC	CASSQENYETQYF
TRBD2	TRBV12-3/TRBV12-4	many	TRBJ2-1	TGTGCCAGCAGCCAAGCGGGAGGGGGAGACAATGAGCAGTTCTTC	CASSQAGGGDNEQFF
-	TRBV6-4	few	TRBJ1-5	TGTGCCAGCAGTGAACACGCAGGGTCCCAGCCCCAGCATTTT	CASSEHAGSQPQHF
TRBD2	TRBV29-1	-	TRBJ2-1	TGCAGTTCGGCTAGCGGGAGTGATGAGCAGTTCTTC	CSSASGSDEQFF
-	TRBV15	few	TRBJ2-5	TGTGCCACCGGGCTCTCCGGGACGGGAGAGACCCAGTACTTC	CATGLSGTGETQYF
-	TRBV5-1	many	TRBJ2-3	TGCGCCAGCAGCTTAGTCTCCCCCACCACAGATACGCAGTATTTT	CASSLVSPTTDTQYF
TRBD2	TRBV12-5	-	TRBJ2-7	TGTGCTAGTGGTTCCCCCTCAGGGGCCCTAGCGGGAGGGCCGCTTCAGTACTTC	CASGSPSGALAGGPLQYF
-	TRBV7-6	few	TRBJ2-3	TGTGCCAGCAGCTCCACAGGGAGGATGGATACGCAGTATTTT	CASSSTGRMDTQYF
-	TRBV3-1	many	TRBJ2-4	TGTGCCAGCAGCCAAGGGGAAAAACTGGGGAACATTCAGTACTTC	CASSQGEKLGNIQYF
-	TRBV29-1	few	TRBJ1-1	TGCAGCGTTGAATTTCTAGGCAGGGAAGGGACTGAAGCTTTCTTT	CSVEFLGREGTEAFF
-	TRBV7-9	-	TRBJ2-1	TGTGCCAGCAGTAGTGTCGGGAAAACACAGTCGCAGTTCTTC	CASSSVGKTQSQFF
-	TRBV3-1	-	TRBJ2-3	TGTGCCAGCAGCCAAGATTGGGCGGGACGTCGTCCAGATACGCAGTATTTT	CASSQDWAGRRPDTQYF
TRBD1	TRBV9	-	TRBJ1-2	TGTGCCAGCAGCGGCGACCCGACAGGGAGAAATGGCTACACCTTC	CASSGDPTGRNGYTF
TRBD1	TRBV29-1	few	TRBJ2-1	TGCAGCGGGCACAGGGGGAATGAGCAGTTCTTC	CSGHRGNEQFF
TRBD1	TRBV7-6	few	TRBJ2-1	TGTGCCAGCAGCTACGAGACAGGGGACAATGAGCAGTTCTTC	CASSYETGDNEQFF
TRBD2	TRBV7-9	many	TRBJ2-1	TGTGCCAGCAGCCCAGGGGAAGCGGGAGATCGTAATGAGCAGTTCTTC	CASSPGEAGDRNEQFF